This TCR beta chain was captured in a study of cytomegalovirus exposure and HLA in healthy donors. The CDR3 runs 18 residues. Germline CDR1 LNHDA, CDR2 SQIVND (reference sequence). V dropped 3 bases and J dropped 1; count of bases not matched to a gene: 10. PCR was performed using 60 Vbeta and 13 Jbeta primers. Sequencing was performed with immunoSEQ multiplex PCR; in TCRdb, only in-frame clones are kept and a portion is missing. The table records 160,000 or so clones, approximately 79% of them present only once. The chain uses TRBV19 and TRBJ1-3, with 9 bases identical to TRBD1. Specimen: PBMCs. The clonotype was recovered from a middle-aged man in good health and CMV-seronegative. CDR3 in amino acids: CASSIDFTGGASGNTIYF. In nucleotides, the CDR3 is TGTGCCAGTAGTATTGATTTCACAGGGGGCGCGTCTGGAAACACCATATATTTT.